This T cell receptor (beta chain) appears in the sequencing data of a study of cytomegalovirus exposure and HLA in healthy donors. Study outcomes and limitations: The study found most TCR sequences rare, yet found some public TCRs in many donors. The authors confirmed in vitro that a few CMV-associated chains were specific for CMV antigens.

Despite likely unrecorded immune exposures, the donors were nominally healthy at the time of sampling. Amplification used 60 Vbeta primers and 13 Jbeta primers. The data were produced by immunoSEQ multiplex PCR, yet TCRdb's version contains in-frame clones alone and is incomplete. The data show about 140,000 clones, under 80% seen once. Per germline, CDR1 MNHEY and CDR2 SVGAGI. The CDR3 runs 16 residues. V shed 0 bases, J shed 1 base, and the junction held 3 bases outside the gene matches. Note on this clone: The antigen is undetermined.

The clonotype was recovered from a woman in her forties or fifties in good health and CMV-seropositive. The chain employs TRBV6-5 and TRBJ2-4; 7 bases align to TRBD2. Sequenced input: PBMCs. The chain's CDR3 is CASSYSRGGAKNIQYF. The CDR3 DNA sequence: TGTGCCAGCAGTTACTCACGGGGAGGGGCCAAAAACATTCAGTACTTC.